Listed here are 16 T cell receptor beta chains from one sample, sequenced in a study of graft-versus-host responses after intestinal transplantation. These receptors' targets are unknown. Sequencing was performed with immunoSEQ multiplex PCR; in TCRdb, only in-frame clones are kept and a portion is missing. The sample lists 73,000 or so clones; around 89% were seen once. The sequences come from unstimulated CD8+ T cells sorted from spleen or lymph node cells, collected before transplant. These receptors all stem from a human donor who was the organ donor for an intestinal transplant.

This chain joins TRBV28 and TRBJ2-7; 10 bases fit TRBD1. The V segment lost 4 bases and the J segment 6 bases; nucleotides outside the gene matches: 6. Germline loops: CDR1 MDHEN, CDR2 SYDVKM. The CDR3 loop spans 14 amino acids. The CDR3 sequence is CASSSPGQGSEQYV. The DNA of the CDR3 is TGTGCCAGCAGTTCACCGGGACAGGGGTCCGAGCAGTACGTC.

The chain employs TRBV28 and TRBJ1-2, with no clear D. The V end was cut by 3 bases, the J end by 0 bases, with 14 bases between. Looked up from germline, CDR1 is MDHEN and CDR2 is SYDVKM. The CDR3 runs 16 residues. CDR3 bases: TGTGCCAGCAGTTTTAATTTTTTTGGAGCTAACTATGGCTACACCTTC. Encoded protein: CASSFNFFGANYGYTF.

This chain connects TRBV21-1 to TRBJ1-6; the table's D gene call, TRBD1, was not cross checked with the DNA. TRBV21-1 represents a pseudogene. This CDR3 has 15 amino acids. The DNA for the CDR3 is TGTGCCAGCACCAAACAGGGTAAAGGGCATTCACCCCTCCACTTT. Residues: CASTKQGKGHSPLHF.

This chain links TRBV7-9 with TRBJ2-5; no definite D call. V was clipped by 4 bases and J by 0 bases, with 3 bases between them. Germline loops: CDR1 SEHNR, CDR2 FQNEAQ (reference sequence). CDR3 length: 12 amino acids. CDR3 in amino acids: CASSSYQETQYF. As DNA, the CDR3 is TGTGCCAGCAGCTCGTACCAAGAGACCCAGTACTTC.

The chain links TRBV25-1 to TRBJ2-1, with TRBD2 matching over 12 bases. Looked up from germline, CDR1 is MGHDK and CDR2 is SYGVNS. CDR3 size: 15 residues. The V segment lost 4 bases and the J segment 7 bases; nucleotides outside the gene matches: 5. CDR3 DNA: TGTGCCAGCAGTGGTCTAGCGGGGGGGCTAAATGAGCAGTTCTTC. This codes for CASSGLAGGLNEQFF.

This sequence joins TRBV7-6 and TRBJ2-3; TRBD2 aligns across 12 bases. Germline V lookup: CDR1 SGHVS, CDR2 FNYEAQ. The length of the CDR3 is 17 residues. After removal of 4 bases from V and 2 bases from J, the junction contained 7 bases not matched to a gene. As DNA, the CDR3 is TGTGCCAGCAGCTCAGCGACTAGCGGGGGCCCCACAGATACGCAGTATTTT. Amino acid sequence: CASSSATSGGPTDTQYF.

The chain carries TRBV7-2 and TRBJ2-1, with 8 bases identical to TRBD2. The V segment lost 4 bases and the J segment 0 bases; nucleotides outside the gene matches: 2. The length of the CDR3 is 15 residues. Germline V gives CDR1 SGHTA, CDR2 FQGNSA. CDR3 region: CASSSGGSSYNEQFF. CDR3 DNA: TGTGCCAGCAGCTCGGGGGGGAGCTCCTACAATGAGCAGTTCTTC.

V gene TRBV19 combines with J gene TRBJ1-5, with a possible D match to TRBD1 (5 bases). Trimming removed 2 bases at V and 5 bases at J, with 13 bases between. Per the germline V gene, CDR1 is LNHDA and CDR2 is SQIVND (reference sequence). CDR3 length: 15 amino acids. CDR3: CASSILGEAYQPQHF. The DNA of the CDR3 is TGTGCCAGTAGTATATTAGGGGAGGCCTATCAGCCCCAGCATTTT. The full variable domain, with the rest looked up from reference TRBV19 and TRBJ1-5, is DGGITQSPKYLFRKEGQNVTLSCEQNLNHDAMYWYRQDPGQGLRLIYYSQIVNDFQKGDIAEGYSVSREKKESFPLTVTSAQKNPTAFYLCASSILGEAYQPQHFGDGTRLSIL.

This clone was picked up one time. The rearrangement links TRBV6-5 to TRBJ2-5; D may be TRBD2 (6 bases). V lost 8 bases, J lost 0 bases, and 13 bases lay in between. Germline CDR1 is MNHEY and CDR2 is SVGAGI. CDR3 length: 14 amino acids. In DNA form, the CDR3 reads TGTGCCAGCTCGCATCGGGGGTACCAAGAGACCCAGTACTTC. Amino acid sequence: CASSHRGYQETQYF.

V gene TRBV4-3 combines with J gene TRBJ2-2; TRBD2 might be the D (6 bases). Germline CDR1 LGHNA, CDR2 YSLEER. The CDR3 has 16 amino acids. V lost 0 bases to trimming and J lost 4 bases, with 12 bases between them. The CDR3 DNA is TGCGCCAGCAGCCAAGATTTTTCCGGGGGCACCGGGGAGCTGTTTTTT. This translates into CASSQDFSGGTGELFF.

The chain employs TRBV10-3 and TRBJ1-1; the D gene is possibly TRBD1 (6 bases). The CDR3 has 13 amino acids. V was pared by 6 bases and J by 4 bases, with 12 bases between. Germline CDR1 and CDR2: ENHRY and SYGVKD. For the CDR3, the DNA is TGTGCCATCAGCGGCAGGGGATCCACTGAAGCTTTCTTT. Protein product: CAISGRGSTEAFF.

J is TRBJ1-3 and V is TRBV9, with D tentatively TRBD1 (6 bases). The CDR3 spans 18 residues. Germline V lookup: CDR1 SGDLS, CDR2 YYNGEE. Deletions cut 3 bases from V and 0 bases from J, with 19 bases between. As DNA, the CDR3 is TGTGCCAGCAGCGGAGGAAGGGGGTTCAGCCTCTCTGGAAACACCATATATTTT. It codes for CASSGGRGFSLSGNTIYF.

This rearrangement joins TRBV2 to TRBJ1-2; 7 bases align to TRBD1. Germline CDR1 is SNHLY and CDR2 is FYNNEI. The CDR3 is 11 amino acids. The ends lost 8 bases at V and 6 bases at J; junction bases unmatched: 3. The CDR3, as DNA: TGTGCCAGCGAGCAGGGGGATGGCTACACCTTC. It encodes CASEQGDGYTF. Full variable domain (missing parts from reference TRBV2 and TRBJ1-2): EPEVTQTPSHQVTQMGQEVILRCVPISNHLYFYWYRQILGQKVEFLVSFYNNEISEKSEIFDDQFSVERPDGSNFTLKIRSTKLEDSAMYFCASEQGDGYTFGSGTRLTVV.

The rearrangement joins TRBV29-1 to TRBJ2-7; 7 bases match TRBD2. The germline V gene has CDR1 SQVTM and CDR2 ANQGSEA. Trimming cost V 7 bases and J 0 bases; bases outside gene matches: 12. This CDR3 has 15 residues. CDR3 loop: CSAIGWRGSSYEQYV. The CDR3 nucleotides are TGCAGCGCCATAGGGTGGCGGGGGAGCTCCTACGAGCAGTACGTC.

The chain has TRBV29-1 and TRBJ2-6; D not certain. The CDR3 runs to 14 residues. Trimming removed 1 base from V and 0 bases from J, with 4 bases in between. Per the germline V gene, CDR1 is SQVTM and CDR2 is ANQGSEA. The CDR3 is CSVEGASGANVLTF. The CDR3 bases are TGCAGCGTTGAAGGGGCCTCTGGGGCCAACGTCCTGACTTTC. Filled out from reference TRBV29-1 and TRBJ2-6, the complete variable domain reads SAVISQKPSRDICQRGTSLTIQCQVDSQVTMMFWYRQQPGQSLTLIATANQGSEATYESGFVIDKFPISRPNLTFSTLTVSNMSPEDSSIYLCSVEGASGANVLTFGAGSRLTVL.

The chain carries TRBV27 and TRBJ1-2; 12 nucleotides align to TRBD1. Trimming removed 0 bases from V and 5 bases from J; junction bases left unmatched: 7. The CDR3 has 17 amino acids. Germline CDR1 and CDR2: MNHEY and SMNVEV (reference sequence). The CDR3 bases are TGTGCCAGCAGTTTATCCGTCCCGGGACAGGGGGCTTATGGCTACACCTTC. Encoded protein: CASSLSVPGQGAYGYTF.